Sequencing of this T cell receptor (beta chain) was carried out in a study of cytomegalovirus exposure and HLA in healthy donors. About the research overall: In an earlier analysis, 95 million to 140 million unique TCR beta sequences were found from some 200 million T cells.

This PCR relied on a set of 60 Vbeta primers and 13 Jbeta primers. The assay was immunoSEQ multiplex PCR, and TCRdb's table has in-frame clones only and misses some. Of 65,000 to 95,000 clones listed, 70% to 85% were seen once; the top ten hold 2% to 3%. The CDR3 sequence is 14 residues long. The germline gives CDR1 SGDLS, CDR2 YYNGEE. V lost 4 bases, J lost 6 bases, and 13 bases lay in between. The receptor was isolated from a man aged 30 to 45 in good health and CMV-seronegative. The sequenced material came from PBMCs. J is TRBJ2-2 and V is TRBV9; TRBD2 is a possible D gene (6 bases). The DNA of the CDR3 is TGTGCCAGCAGCCCTTTAGCGGCCCCCGGGGAGCTGTTTTTT. Protein sequence: CASSPLAAPGELFF.